This T cell receptor (beta chain) came from a study of beta chain features in type 1 diabetes. Study-wide points: Patients' naive, central memory and Treg TCRB repertoires seemed closer to one another than those of healthy donors. Junctions at VDJ sites from type 1 diabetes patients had fewer insertions and more deletions. When Type 1 diabetes patients were examined, their TCRB CDR3s proved moderately but significantly shorter in all four CD4+ subsets.

The isolated RNA, all of it, was reverse transcribed, so expressed TCRB transcripts were what got sequenced. TCRdb's copy holds only in-frame clones and misses some; the assay was immunoSEQ multiplex PCR. This repertoire shows 310,000 or so clones, about a tenth found once; its top ten account for around 1%. Based on CD45RO/CCR7/CD25/CD127/CD95/CD27, CD4+ regulatory, stem cell-like memory, naive and central memory cells were sorted. Purity (above 95%) was reached by all sorted populations. Trimming took 4 bases from V and 1 from J; bases not matched to a gene: 3. The germline CDR1 and CDR2 sequences are MNHEY and SMNVEV (reference sequence). The CDR3 runs to 15 residues. As for this clone: Its antigen is unidentified.

The source of this sequence is a man younger than 45 with type 1 diabetes. The sequenced sample was central memory CD4+ T cells from blood. The rearrangement links TRBV27 to TRBJ2-2, with 7 bases lining up with TRBD1. The CDR3 DNA reads TGTGCCAGCAGTTCCCGGACAGGGAACACCGGGGAGCTGTTTTTT. The encoded protein is CASSSRTGNTGELFF.